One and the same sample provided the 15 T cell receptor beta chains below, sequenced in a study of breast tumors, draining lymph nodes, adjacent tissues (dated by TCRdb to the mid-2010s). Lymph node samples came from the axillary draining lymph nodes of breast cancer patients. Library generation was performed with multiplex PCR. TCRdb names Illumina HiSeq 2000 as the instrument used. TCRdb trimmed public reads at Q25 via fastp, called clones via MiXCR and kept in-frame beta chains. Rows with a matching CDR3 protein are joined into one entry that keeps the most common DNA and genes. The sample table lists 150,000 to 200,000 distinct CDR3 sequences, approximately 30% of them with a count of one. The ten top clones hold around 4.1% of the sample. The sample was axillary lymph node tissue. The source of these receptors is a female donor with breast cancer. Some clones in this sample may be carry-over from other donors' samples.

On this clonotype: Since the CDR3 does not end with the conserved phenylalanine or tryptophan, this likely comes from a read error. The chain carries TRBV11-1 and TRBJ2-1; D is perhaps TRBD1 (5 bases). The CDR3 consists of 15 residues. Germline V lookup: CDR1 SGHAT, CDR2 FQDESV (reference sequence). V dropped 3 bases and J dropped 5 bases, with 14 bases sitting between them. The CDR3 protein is CASSLGQGGHNEQFL. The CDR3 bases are TGTGCCAGCAGCTTGGGGCAGGGCGGACACAATGAGCAGTTCCTC.

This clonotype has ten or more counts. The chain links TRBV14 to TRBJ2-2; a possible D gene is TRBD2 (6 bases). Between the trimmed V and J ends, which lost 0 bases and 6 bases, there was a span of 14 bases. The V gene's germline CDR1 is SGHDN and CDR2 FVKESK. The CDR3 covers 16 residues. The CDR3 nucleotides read TGTGCCAGCAGCCAAGATCTAGCGTTTTTCCCCGGGGAGCTGTTTTTT. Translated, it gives CASSQDLAFFPGELFF.

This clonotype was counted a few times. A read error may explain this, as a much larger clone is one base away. DNA of the CDR3: TGTGCCAGCAGCTTCGGGAGTAGCGGGAGCCATGAGCAGCTCTTC. It is translated as CASSFGSSGSHEQLF. This chain uses TRBV7-2 with TRBJ2-1; TRBD2 aligns across 9 bases. The CDR3 loop spans 15 amino acids. CDR1 is SGHTA, CDR2 FQGNSA, per germline.

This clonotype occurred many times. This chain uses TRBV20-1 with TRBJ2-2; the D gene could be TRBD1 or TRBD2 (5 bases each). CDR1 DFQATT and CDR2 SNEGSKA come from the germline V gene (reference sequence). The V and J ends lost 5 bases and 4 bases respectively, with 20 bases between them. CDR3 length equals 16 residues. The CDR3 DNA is TGCAGTGCTGAGGGACCCCTGGGCAGTGGCACCGGGGAGCTGTTTTTT. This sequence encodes CSAEGPLGSGTGELFF.

The CDR3 protein is CSASYPRGYTGELFF. The CDR3 DNA sequence: TGCAGTGCTAGTTATCCGCGCGGATACACCGGGGAGCTGTTTTTT. The chain combines TRBV20-1 with TRBJ2-2, with D unclear. Trimming shortened V by 3 bases and J by 3 bases, and 14 bases separated the two germline ends. This CDR3 has 15 amino acids. Germline lookup yields CDR1 DFQATT and CDR2 SNEGSKA (reference sequence).

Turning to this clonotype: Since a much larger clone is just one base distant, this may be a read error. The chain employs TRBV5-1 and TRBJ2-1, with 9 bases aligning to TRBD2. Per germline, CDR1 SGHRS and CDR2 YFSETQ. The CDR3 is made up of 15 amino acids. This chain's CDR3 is CASSYSGGSYNDQFF. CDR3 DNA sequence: TGCGCCAGCAGCTACAGCGGGGGGTCTTACAATGACCAGTTCTTC.

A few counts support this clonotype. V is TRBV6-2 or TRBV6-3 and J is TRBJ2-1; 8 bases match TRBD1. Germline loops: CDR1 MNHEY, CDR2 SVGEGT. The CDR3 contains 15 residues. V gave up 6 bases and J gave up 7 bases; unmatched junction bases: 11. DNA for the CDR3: TGTGCCAGCAGGGGTATAGGGACAGGCTATAATGAGCAGTTCTTC. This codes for CASRGIGTGYNEQFF.

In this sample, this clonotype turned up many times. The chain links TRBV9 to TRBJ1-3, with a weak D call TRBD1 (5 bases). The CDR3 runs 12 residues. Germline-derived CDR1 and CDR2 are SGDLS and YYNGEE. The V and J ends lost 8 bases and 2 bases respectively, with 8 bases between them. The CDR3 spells CASQGPGNTIYF. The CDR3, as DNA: TGTGCCAGTCAGGGACCTGGAAACACCATATATTTT.

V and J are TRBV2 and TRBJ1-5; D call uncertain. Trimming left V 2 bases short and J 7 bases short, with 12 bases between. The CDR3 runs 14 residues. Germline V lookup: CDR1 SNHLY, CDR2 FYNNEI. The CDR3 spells CASSERVHEQPQHF. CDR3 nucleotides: TGTGCCAGCAGTGAAAGGGTCCACGAGCAGCCCCAGCATTTT.

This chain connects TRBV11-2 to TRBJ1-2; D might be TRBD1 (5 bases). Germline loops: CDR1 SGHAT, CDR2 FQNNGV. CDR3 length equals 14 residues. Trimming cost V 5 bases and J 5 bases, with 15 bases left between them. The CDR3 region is CASSPRGAKYGYTF. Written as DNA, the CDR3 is TGTGCCAGCAGCCCTCGGGGCGCGAAGTATGGCTACACCTTC.

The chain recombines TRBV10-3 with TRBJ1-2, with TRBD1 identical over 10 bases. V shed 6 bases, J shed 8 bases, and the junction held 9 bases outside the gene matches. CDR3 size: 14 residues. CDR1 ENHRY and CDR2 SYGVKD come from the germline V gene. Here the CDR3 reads CAISAGQGPGGYTF. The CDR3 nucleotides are TGTGCCATCAGCGCGGGACAGGGGCCGGGAGGCTACACCTTC.

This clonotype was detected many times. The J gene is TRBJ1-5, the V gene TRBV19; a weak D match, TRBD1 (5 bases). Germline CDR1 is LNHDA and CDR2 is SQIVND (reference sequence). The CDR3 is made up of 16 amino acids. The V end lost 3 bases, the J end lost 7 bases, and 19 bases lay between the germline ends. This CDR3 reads CASSMTSRYGTQPQHF. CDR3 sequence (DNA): TGTGCCAGTAGTATGACGTCCCGGTATGGGACGCAGCCCCAGCATTTT.

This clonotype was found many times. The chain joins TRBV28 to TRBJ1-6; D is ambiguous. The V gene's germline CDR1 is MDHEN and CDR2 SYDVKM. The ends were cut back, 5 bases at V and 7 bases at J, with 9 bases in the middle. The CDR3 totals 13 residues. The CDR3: CASSRYINSPLHF. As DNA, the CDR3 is TGTGCCAGCAGTCGCTACATCAATTCACCCCTCCACTTT.

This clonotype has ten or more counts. This chain's CDR3 is CASSPSGQGAGYTF. The CDR3 region has the DNA TGTGCCAGCTCACCGAGCGGACAGGGAGCCGGCTACACCTTC. This chain links TRBV18 with TRBJ1-2, with TRBD1 matching over 8 bases. The CDR3 is 14 residues long. V lost 3 bases to trimming and J lost 8 bases; unmatched junction nucleotides: 8. The germline CDR1 and CDR2 sequences are KGHSH and LQKENI.

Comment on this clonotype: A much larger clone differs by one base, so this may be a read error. Here the CDR3 DNA reads TGTGCCAGCAGCTTGGGGGGACCGGTCGACCGGGCCAACGTCCTGACTTTC. This gives the protein CASSLGGPVDRANVLTF. This sequence joins TRBV5-6 and TRBJ2-6, with D perhaps TRBD1 or TRBD2 (5 bases each). The CDR3 is made up of 17 amino acids. Trimming removed 0 bases from V and 5 bases from J, with 15 bases in between. Germline CDR1 is SGHDT and CDR2 is YYEEEE.